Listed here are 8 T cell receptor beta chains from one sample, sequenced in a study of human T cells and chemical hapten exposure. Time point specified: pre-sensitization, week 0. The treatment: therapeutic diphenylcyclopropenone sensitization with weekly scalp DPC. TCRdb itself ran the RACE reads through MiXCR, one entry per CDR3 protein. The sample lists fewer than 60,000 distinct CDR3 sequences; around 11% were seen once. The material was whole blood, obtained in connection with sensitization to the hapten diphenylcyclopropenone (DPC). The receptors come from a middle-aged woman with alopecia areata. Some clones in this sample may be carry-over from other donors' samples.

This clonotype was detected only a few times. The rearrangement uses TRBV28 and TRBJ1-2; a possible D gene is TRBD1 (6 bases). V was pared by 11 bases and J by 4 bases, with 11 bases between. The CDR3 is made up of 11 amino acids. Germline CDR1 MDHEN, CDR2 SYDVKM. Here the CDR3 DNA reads TGTGCCGGTGGACAGTCCTATGGCTACACCTTC. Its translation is CAGGQSYGYTF.

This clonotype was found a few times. The CDR3 loop is CASSEFSLGLTKNIQYF. CDR3 nucleotide sequence: TGTGCCAGCAGTGAATTTTCTCTGGGTCTGACCAAAAACATTCAGTACTTC. The rearrangement links TRBV6-1 to TRBJ2-4; no clear D. The germline V and J ends were trimmed by 2 bases and 2 bases, with 16 bases remaining between them. Per germline, CDR1 MNHNS and CDR2 SASEGT. The CDR3 is made up of 17 amino acids.

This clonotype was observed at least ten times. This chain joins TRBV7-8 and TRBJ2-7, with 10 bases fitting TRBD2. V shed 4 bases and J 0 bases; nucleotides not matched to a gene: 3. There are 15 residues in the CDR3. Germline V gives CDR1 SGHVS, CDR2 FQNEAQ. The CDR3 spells CASSSLAGVSYEQYF. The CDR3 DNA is TGTGCCAGCAGCTCGCTAGCGGGAGTCTCCTACGAGCAGTACTTC.

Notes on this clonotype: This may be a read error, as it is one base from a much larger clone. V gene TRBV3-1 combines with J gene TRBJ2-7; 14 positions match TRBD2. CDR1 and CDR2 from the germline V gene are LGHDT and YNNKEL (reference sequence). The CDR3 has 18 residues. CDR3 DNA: TGTACCAGCAGCCACGGACTAGCGGGGGGAACCCTCCCATACGAGCAGTACTTC. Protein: CTSSHGLAGGTLPYEQYF.

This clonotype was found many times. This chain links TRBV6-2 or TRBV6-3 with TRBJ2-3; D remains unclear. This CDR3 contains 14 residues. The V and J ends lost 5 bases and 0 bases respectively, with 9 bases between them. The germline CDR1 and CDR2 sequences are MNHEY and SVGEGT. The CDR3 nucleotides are TGTGCCAGCAGTGGGGATCATAGCACAGATACGCAGTATTTT. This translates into CASSGDHSTDTQYF.

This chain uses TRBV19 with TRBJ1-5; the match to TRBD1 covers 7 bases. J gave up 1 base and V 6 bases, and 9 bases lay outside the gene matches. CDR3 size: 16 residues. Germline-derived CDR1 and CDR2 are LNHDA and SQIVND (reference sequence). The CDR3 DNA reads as TGTGCCAGTAGCGACACTCTGACAGGGAGCAATCAGCCCCAGCATTTT. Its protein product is CASSDTLTGSNQPQHF.

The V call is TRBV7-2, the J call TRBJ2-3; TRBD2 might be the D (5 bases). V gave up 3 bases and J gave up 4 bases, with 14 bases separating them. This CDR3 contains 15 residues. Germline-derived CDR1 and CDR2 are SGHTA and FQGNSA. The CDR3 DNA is TGTGCCAGCAGCTTCGTGTCGGGAAAGGCAGATACGCAGTATTTT. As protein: CASSFVSGKADTQYF.

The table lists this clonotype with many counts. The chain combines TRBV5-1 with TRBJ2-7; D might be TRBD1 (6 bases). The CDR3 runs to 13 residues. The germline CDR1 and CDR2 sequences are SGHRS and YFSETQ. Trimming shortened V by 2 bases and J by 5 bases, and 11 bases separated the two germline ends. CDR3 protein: CASSFEGVNEQYF. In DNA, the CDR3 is TGCGCCAGCAGCTTCGAGGGGGTCAACGAGCAGTACTTC.